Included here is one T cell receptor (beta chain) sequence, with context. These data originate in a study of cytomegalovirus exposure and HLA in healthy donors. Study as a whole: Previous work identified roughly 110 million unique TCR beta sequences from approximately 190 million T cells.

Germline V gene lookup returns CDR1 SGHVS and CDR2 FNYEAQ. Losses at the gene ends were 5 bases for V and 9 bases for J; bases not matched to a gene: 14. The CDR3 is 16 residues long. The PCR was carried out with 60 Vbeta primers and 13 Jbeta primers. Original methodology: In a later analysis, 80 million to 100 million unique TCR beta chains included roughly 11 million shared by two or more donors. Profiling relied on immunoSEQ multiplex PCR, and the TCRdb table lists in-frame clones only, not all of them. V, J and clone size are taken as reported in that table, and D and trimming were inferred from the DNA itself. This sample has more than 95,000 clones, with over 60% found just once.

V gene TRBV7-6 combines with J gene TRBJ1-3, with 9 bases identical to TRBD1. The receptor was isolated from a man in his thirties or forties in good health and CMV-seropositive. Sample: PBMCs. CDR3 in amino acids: CASSGRTGAYGSTIYF. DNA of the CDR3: TGTGCCAGCAGCGGCAGGACAGGGGCCTACGGCAGCACCATATATTTT.